These T cell receptor beta chains were read from a single sample in a study of shared clonotypes between healthy human individuals. The protocol was immunoSEQ multiplex PCR, while the TCRdb copy is restricted to in-frame clones and leaves out a portion. The sample records under 600,000 clones, roughly four fifths being singletons. Sequencing used PBMCs. Source of these receptors: a woman aged 35 to 49 in good health. Some clones in this sample may be carry-over from other donors' samples. CDR3s include the opening cysteine and the closing phenylalanine or tryptophan. Fields, in order: J gene, CDR3 length, D gene, clone size, V gene, CDR3 protein, CDR3 DNA. A D gene is named only where the DNA matches it firmly. The size entry is marked missing in some rows and otherwise reads once, few, many or a size class.

TRBJ2-3	20	TRBD2	-	TRBV4-2	CASSQGFRGRESLGTDTQYF	TGTGCCAGCAGCCAAGGTTTTAGAGGGAGGGAGAGCTTAGGCACAGATACGCAGTATTTT
TRBJ1-1	15	-	-	TRBV5-1	CASASGRRGDTEAFF	TGCGCCAGCGCCTCCGGGCGGCGGGGGGACACTGAAGCTTTCTTT
TRBJ2-1	16	TRBD2	-	TRBV6-6	CASSLKTSGIYNEQFF	TGTGCCAGCAGTTTAAAGACTAGCGGGATCTACAATGAGCAGTTCTTC
TRBJ2-1	15	TRBD2	-	TRBV15	CATSVVAGSPNEQFF	TGTGCCACCAGCGTCGTAGCGGGATCTCCCAATGAGCAGTTCTTC
TRBJ1-5	14	TRBD1	few	TRBV7-8	CASSLRQGAQPQHF	TGTGCCAGCAGCTTACGACAGGGGGCTCAGCCCCAGCATTTT
TRBJ2-5	15	TRBD1	-	TRBV7-3	CASSLTQAGGETQYF	TGTGCCAGCAGCTTAACGCAGGCAGGGGGCGAGACCCAGTACTTC
TRBJ2-7	14	-	-	TRBV5-4	CASTPDPSSYEQYF	TGTGCCAGCACCCCAGACCCGTCCTCCTACGAGCAGTACTTC
TRBJ1-1	14	-	-	TRBV29-1	CSVDLWTMNTEAFF	TGCAGCGTTGATTTATGGACAATGAACACTGAAGCTTTCTTT
TRBJ2-7	14	-	-	TRBV29-1	CSVGVGVGTYEQYF	TGCAGCGTTGGGGTGGGAGTGGGGACCTACGAGCAGTACTTC
TRBJ2-4	16	-	-	TRBV7-9	CASTSWVRGTKNIQYF	TGTGCCAGCACCTCCTGGGTCAGGGGAACCAAAAACATTCAGTACTTC
TRBJ2-3	16	TRBD2	-	TRBV4-3	CASSPSGRAGTDTQYF	TGCGCCAGCAGCCCTAGCGGGAGGGCCGGCACAGATACGCAGTATTTT
TRBJ2-1	15	TRBD1	-	TRBV7-9	CASSSGTGPYNEQFF	TGTGCCAGCAGCTCCGGGACAGGGCCCTACAATGAGCAGTTCTTC
TRBJ1-1	14	-	few	TRBV2	CASSFTGMNTEAFF	TGTGCCAGCAGTTTTACAGGGATGAACACTGAAGCTTTCTTT
TRBJ1-4	15	TRBD1	few	TRBV28	CASSFPQGAGEKLFF	TGTGCCAGCAGTTTTCCGCAGGGGGCAGGGGAAAAACTGTTTTTT
TRBJ1-5	13	-	once	TRBV18	CASSRDSNQPQHF	TGTGCCAGCTCACGAGACAGCAATCAGCCCCAGCATTTT
TRBJ2-1	12	-	few	TRBV7-2	CASSFGHNEQFF	TGTGCCAGCAGCTTCGGACACAATGAGCAGTTCTTC
TRBJ1-2	15	TRBD1	-	TRBV29-1	CSVEGGTGGRYGYTF	TGCAGCGTTGAAGGTGGGACAGGGGGCCGCTATGGCTACACCTTC
TRBJ2-5	15	-	-	TRBV6-6	CASSRLAVYQETQYF	TGTGCCAGCTCAAGGCTAGCCGTGTACCAAGAGACCCAGTACTTC
TRBJ1-1	18	TRBD1	-	TRBV5-1	CASSFAPGQGAMNTEAFF	TGCGCCAGCAGCTTTGCTCCGGGACAGGGGGCTATGAACACTGAAGCTTTCTTT
TRBJ1-2	14	-	-	TRBV5-6	CASSLGGRPYGYTF	TGTGCCAGCAGCTTGGGAGGCAGGCCCTATGGCTACACCTTC
TRBJ2-1	15	-	-	TRBV25-1	CASSDSTTTANEQFF	TGTGCCAGCAGTGATTCGACTACCACAGCCAATGAGCAGTTCTTC
TRBJ1-1	14	TRBD1	many	TRBV9	CASSVGGRGTEAFF	TGTGCCAGCAGCGTAGGTGGCAGGGGGACTGAAGCTTTCTTT
TRBJ1-1	15	-	-	TRBV5-4	CASSLDTVPAGGAFF	TGTGCCAGCAGCTTGGATACAGTCCCCGCCGGGGGGGCTTTCTTT
TRBJ2-1	15	TRBD1	-	TRBV5-1	CASSLTGQGYNEQFF	TGCGCCAGCAGCCTGACGGGACAGGGGTACAATGAGCAGTTCTTC
TRBJ1-4	16	TRBD1	-	TRBV25-1	CASSNLLGQGSEKLFF	TGTGCCAGCAGTAACCTGTTGGGACAGGGGAGTGAAAAACTGTTTTTT
TRBJ2-1	16	TRBD1	-	TRBV7-3	CASSPSGQAGYNEQFF	TGTGCCAGCAGCCCGTCGGGACAGGCGGGCTACAATGAGCAGTTCTTC
TRBJ2-5	15	TRBD1	-	TRBV2	CASSDLGTAEETQYF	TGTGCCAGCAGCGATCTTGGGACAGCAGAAGAGACCCAGTACTTC
TRBJ2-1	17	TRBD2	-	TRBV27	CASSFTSRAGGYNEQFF	TGTGCCAGCAGTTTTACGAGTAGGGCGGGAGGGTACAATGAGCAGTTCTTC
TRBJ2-1	13	-	-	TRBV5-1	CASSRTTGNEQFF	TGCGCCAGCAGCCGGACCACCGGCAATGAGCAGTTCTTC
TRBJ1-2	14	-	-	TRBV15	CATSRDRQVYGYTF	TGTGCCACCAGCAGAGATCGACAGGTCTATGGCTACACCTTC
TRBJ1-2	13	-	-	TRBV11-2	CASSLETAYGYTF	TGTGCCAGCAGCTTAGAGACAGCCTATGGCTACACCTTC
TRBJ2-1	15	-	-	TRBV10-2	CASSETSSSYNEQFF	TGCGCCAGCAGTGAGACGAGTAGCTCCTACAATGAGCAGTTCTTC
TRBJ2-3	15	-	-	TRBV5-4	CASSLARMVTDTQYF	TGTGCCAGCAGCTTAGCTAGGATGGTCACAGATACGCAGTATTTT
TRBJ2-7	16	TRBD1	-	TRBV30	CAWSVLLGQGTYEQYF	TGTGCCTGGAGTGTACTCTTGGGACAGGGGACCTACGAGCAGTACTTC
TRBJ2-1	13	-	-	TRBV10-3	CAISEGQDNEQFF	TGTGCCATCAGTGAGGGGCAGGACAATGAGCAGTTCTTC
TRBJ2-1	13	-	-	TRBV30	CAWSVQLLREQFF	TGTGCCTGGAGTGTACAACTTCTTCGCGAGCAGTTCTTC
TRBJ2-1	13	-	-	TRBV2	CASSHQEYNEQFF	TGTGCCAGCAGTCATCAGGAATACAATGAGCAGTTCTTC
TRBJ2-7	15	TRBD1	-	TRBV2	CASSALTGAIYEQYF	TGTGCCAGCAGCGCGCTGACAGGGGCTATCTACGAGCAGTACTTC
TRBJ1-4	16	TRBD1	-	TRBV7-2	CASSLGFGTGSEKLFF	TGTGCCAGCAGCTTAGGGTTCGGGACAGGTAGTGAAAAACTGTTTTTT
TRBJ2-5	13	TRBD1	few	TRBV9	CASSAQGVETQYF	TGTGCCAGCAGCGCACAGGGGGTCGAGACCCAGTACTTC
TRBJ1-2	13	-	-	TRBV28	CASSLEGDYGYTF	TGTGCCAGCAGTTTAGAAGGGGACTATGGCTACACCTTC
TRBJ1-5	16	-	-	TRBV28	CASRPPGPVNNQPQHF	TGTGCCAGCAGACCACCCGGGCCAGTCAACAATCAGCCCCAGCATTTT
TRBJ2-3	16	TRBD2	few	TRBV7-6	CASSLGIPGLGDTQYF	TGTGCCAGCAGCTTAGGGATCCCGGGACTAGGAGATACGCAGTATTTT
TRBJ1-2	13	-	-	TRBV7-9	CASSLGGDYGYTF	TGTGCCAGCAGCTTAGGCGGGGACTATGGCTACACCTTC
TRBJ2-2	15	TRBD1	-	TRBV6-6	CASILGGANTGELFF	TGTGCCAGCATCTTAGGGGGCGCGAACACCGGGGAGCTGTTTTTT
TRBJ1-5	17	TRBD1	once	TRBV7-2	CASRGADGTGGNQPQHF	TGTGCCAGCAGGGGGGCTGACGGGACAGGGGGCAATCAGCCCCAGCATTTT
TRBJ2-7	14	-	-	TRBV6-5	CASSLGSNSYEQYF	TGTGCCAGCAGCCTTGGCTCGAACTCCTACGAGCAGTACTTC
TRBJ1-2	16	-	-	TRBV2	CASSEMAGDPNYGYTF	TGTGCCAGCAGTGAAATGGCGGGTGATCCTAACTATGGCTACACCTTC
TRBJ2-5	15	-	many	TRBV4-1	CASSQEGLRGETQYF	TGCGCCAGCAGCCAAGAGGGGCTACGGGGAGAGACCCAGTACTTC
TRBJ1-2	13	-	-	TRBV6-5	CASSYGLNYGYTF	TGTGCCAGCAGTTACGGACTTAACTATGGCTACACCTTC
TRBJ2-4	13	-	-	TRBV27	CASSFEDKNIQYF	TGTGCCAGCAGTTTCGAGGACAAAAACATTCAGTACTTC
TRBJ1-3	15	TRBD1	few	TRBV27	CASSLGQGLGNTIYF	TGTGCCAGCAGTTTGGGACAGGGCCTCGGAAACACCATATATTTT